This TCR beta chain was recovered during a study of graft-versus-host responses after intestinal transplantation. Assay: immunoSEQ multiplex PCR; the TCRdb copy retains only in-frame clones and omits some. The table lists about 23,000 clones, 44% of them singletons. The CDR3 totals 14 residues. CDR1 and CDR2 from the germline V gene are ENHRY and SYGVKD. V dropped 2 bases and J dropped 1 base, with 8 bases sitting between them. Irradiated stimulators labeled with violet dye, some 200,000 in number, were plated with some 200,000 CFSE-labeled responders. This clone showed up just a few times. The V gene is TRBV10-3, the J gene TRBJ1-1; D perhaps matches TRBD1 (5 bases). The sequencing here drew on alloreactive CD8+ T cells from a mixed lymphocyte reaction culture, taken before transplantation. Described subset: CFSE-low proliferating T cells sorted from approximately six-day pre-transplant mixed lymphocyte reaction (GvH or HvG direction). This receptor was taken from a human patient who was an organ donor for intestinal transplantation. CDR3 sequence: CAISEPGTNTEAFF. CDR3 sequence (DNA): TGTGCCATCAGTGAGCCAGGGACGAACACTGAAGCTTTCTTT.